A selection of T cell receptor beta chains follows, all from one sample in a study of regulatory T cells in long-lasting Graves disease. Using its own MiXCR run on the multiplex PCR reads, TCRdb lists one record per CDR3 protein. Of under 300,000 distinct CDR3 sequences listed, roughly a fifth are singletons. The sequenced sample was peripheral blood mononuclear cells (PBMCs), obtained at new diagnosis, from a patient treated with antithyroid drugs. Receptor source: a female donor with Graves disease. Each CDR3 is given with its conserved first and last residue. Each record gives: J gene, clone size, V gene, D gene, CDR3 DNA, CDR3 protein. D genes are given only for firm matches. Clone size is not always given. Where it is, it says once, few, many or a class for expanded clones.

TRBJ2-5	many	TRBV11-2	TRBD1	TGTGCCAGCAGCCAAGAACCCGGGACAGGAGGGACCCAGTACTTC	CASSQEPGTGGTQYF
TRBJ2-7	once	TRBV6-4	TRBD2	TGTGCCAGCAGAGACACTAGCGGCTACAGCTCCTACGAGCAGTACTTC	CASRDTSGYSSYEQYF
TRBJ1-2	many	TRBV28	-	TGTGCCAGCAGTACGCCTGTACAGAGCCCCTATGGCTACACCTTC	CASSTPVQSPYGYTF
TRBJ1-3	-	TRBV19	-	TGTGCCAGTAGTTATGCGACAGCAGCAACGGAAAACACCATATATTTT	CASSYATAATENTIYF
TRBJ2-7	many	TRBV6-2/TRBV6-3	-	TGTGCCAGCAGTTACTCGATATTCCAGGGGCAGTACTTC	CASSYSIFQGQYF
TRBJ2-7	-	TRBV3-1	-	TGTGCCAGCAGCCAAGATTATCGGCGGACCTCCTACGAGCAGTACTTC	CASSQDYRRTSYEQYF
TRBJ2-3	once	TRBV7-3	TRBD2	TGTGCCAGCAGCCTAGTAGCGGGGGGGTTAGATACGCAGTATTTT	CASSLVAGGLDTQYF
TRBJ2-1	many	TRBV15	-	TGTGCCACCAGCAGAGTCGGAGGATCCCTGGGGAATGAGCAGTTCTTC	CATSRVGGSLGNEQFF
TRBJ2-2	-	TRBV4-3	-	TGCGCCAGCAGCCAGTTTGACCGGGACACCGGGGAGCTGTTTTTT	CASSQFDRDTGELFF
TRBJ1-2	-	TRBV7-9	-	TGTGCCAGCAGCTTAGAGGCAGGCATGGGAGGCTACACCTTC	CASSLEAGMGGYTF
TRBJ2-5	few	TRBV4-1	TRBD1	TGCGCCAGCAGCTTGGGGACAGGGTACCAAGAGACCCAGTACTTC	CASSLGTGYQETQYF
TRBJ2-5	many	TRBV11-3	TRBD2	TGTGCCAGCAGCTTAGCAGCGGGAGAAGAGACCCAGTACTTC	CASSLAAGEETQYF
TRBJ2-5	many	TRBV7-9	TRBD2	TGTGCCAGCAGAGGGACTAGCGGGAGGTTTGGTGAGACCCAGTACTTC	CASRGTSGRFGETQYF
TRBJ2-7	many	TRBV4-1	-	TGCGCCAGCAGCCAAGAAACTAGTCGCGAGCAGTACTTC	CASSQETSREQYF
TRBJ1-1	few	TRBV20-1	-	TGCAGTCCCCGGACAGACAACACTGAAGCTTTCTTT	CSPRTDNTEAFF
TRBJ2-2	many	TRBV7-8	-	TGTGCCAGCAGCTTAACAGTTTCGGGAACCGGGGAGCTGTTTTTT	CASSLTVSGTGELFF
TRBJ1-2	many	TRBV11-2	TRBD1	TGTGCCAGCAGCTCTATAACCGGGACAGGGCTTGGCTACACCTTC	CASSSITGTGLGYTF
TRBJ2-5	-	TRBV7-2	-	TGTGCCAGCAGCTTGCAGGGGCGGGTCGGCGACGGGGCCCAGTACTTC	CASSLQGRVGDGAQYF
TRBJ2-1	few	TRBV7-9	-	TGTGCCAGCAGCCAAGAGGGGGGGGAGAATGAGCAGTTCTTC	CASSQEGGENEQFF
TRBJ2-7	many	TRBV28	TRBD2	TGTGCCAGCAGACCCACTAGCGGGCCTTTCTACGAGCAGTACTTC	CASRPTSGPFYEQYF
TRBJ1-2	many	TRBV30	-	TGTGCCTGGAAGGTGGGGCCGGCGAATGGCTACACCTTC	CAWKVGPANGYTF
TRBJ1-2	many	TRBV27	-	TGTGCCAGCAGTTTAGTTGGAACCTATGGCTACACCTTC	CASSLVGTYGYTF
TRBJ2-7	many	TRBV7-2	-	TGTGCCAGCAGCTTAGCGTCTGGTCCTGGGATGCAGTACTTC	CASSLASGPGMQYF
TRBJ1-2	few	TRBV28	-	TGTGCCAGCAGTCCACCGCTGGCCTATGGCTACACCTTC	CASSPPLAYGYTF
TRBJ2-5	many	TRBV20-1	TRBD2	TGCAGTGCTAGAGTGGGGGGGATGATCTTGGACCACCAAGAGACCCAGTACTTC	CSARVGGMILDHQETQYF
TRBJ2-5	many	TRBV7-2	-	TGTGCCAGCAGCTTATCAGGCGAGACCCAGTACTTC	CASSLSGETQYF
TRBJ2-1	many	TRBV7-2	-	TGTGCCAGCAGCTTAGGGCTGCAAACAAGCTCCTACAATGAGCAGTTCTTC	CASSLGLQTSSYNEQFF